This TCR beta chain was identified during a study of regulatory T cells in long-lasting Graves disease. Study-wide results and limits: Small sample size may have lowered accuracy.

Time point: newly diagnosed GD, antithyroid drugs for less than 3 months. The authors made the TCR library using RNA they extracted from PBMCs. TCR beta libraries were built with iRepertoire HTBI primers and Arm-PCR of CDR3 regions. Using its own MiXCR run on the multiplex PCR reads, TCRdb lists one record per CDR3 protein. Here the sample spans over 350,000 distinct CDR3 sequences, around 16% being singletons. This clonotype was seen more than once but under ten times. The target antigen is unknown. These same records also appear under a second study, on T cells in Graves' hyperthyroidism and ophthalmopathy. That study reports: During a first-round RT-PCR of the TCR CDR3, the HTBI primer set was used. Expanded thyroid clonotypes (above 0.001) were mostly also found in blood.

The clonotype comes from a woman between 35 and 50 years old with Graves disease. Here the sequenced sample was peripheral blood mononuclear cells (PBMCs), taken at new diagnosis, from a patient treated with antithyroid drugs.

In nucleotides, the CDR3 is TGCGCCAGCAACGACAGGTTTCCAAAGAACACTGAAGCTTTCTTT. Protein: CASNDRFPKNTEAFF. The chain joins TRBV5-1 to TRBJ1-1; tentatively, D is TRBD1 (6 bases). The CDR3 contains 15 residues. Germline V CDR1 and CDR2: SGHRS, YFSETQ. The V and J ends lost 6 bases and 1 base respectively, with 16 bases between them.